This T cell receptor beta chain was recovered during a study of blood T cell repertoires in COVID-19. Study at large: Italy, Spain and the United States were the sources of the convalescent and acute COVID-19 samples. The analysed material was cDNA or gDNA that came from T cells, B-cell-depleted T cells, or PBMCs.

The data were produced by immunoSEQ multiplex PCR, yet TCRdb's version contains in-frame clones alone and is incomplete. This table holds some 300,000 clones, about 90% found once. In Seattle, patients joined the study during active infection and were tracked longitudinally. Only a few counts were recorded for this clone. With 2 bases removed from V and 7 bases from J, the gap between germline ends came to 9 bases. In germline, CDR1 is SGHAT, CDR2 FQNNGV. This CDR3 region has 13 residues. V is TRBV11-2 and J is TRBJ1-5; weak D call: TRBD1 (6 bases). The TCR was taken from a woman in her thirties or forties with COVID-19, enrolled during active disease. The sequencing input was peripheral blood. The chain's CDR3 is CASSLNREQPQHF. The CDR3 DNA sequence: TGTGCCAGCAGCTTAAACAGGGAACAGCCCCAGCATTTT.